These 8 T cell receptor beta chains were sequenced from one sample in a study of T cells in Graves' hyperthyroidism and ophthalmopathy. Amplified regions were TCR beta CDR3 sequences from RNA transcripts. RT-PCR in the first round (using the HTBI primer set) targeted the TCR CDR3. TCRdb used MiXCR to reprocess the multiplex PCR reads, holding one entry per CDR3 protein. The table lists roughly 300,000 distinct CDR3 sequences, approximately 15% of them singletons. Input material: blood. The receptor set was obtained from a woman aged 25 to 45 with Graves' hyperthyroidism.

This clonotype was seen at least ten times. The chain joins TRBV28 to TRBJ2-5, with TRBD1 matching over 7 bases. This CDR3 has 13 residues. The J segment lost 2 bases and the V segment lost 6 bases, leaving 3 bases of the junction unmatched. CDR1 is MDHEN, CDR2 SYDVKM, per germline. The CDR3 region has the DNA TGTGCCAGCAGGCAACAGGGGCAAGAGACCCAGTACTTC. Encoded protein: CASRQQGQETQYF.

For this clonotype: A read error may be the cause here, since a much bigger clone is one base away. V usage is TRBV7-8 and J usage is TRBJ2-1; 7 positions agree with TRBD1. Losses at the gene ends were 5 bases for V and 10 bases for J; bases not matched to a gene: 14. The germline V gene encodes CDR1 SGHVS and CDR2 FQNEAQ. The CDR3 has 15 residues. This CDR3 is CASSQLTGEVYEQFF. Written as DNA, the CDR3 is TGTGCCAGCAGCCAACTTACAGGGGAAGTCTACGAGCAGTTCTTC.

The DNA of the CDR3 is TGCAGCGACGCGGGACAGGGTAACAATGAGCAGTTCTTC. Its protein is CSDAGQGNNEQFF. The chain has TRBV29-1 and TRBJ2-1, with 9 nucleotides matching TRBD1. This CDR3 spans 13 amino acids. The germline CDR1 and CDR2 sequences are SQVTM and ANQGSEA. The ends lost 7 bases at V and 5 bases at J; junction bases unmatched: 6.

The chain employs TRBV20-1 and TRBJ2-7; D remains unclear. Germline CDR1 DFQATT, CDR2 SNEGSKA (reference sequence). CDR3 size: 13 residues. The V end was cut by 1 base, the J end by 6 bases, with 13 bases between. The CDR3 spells CSARGISGGEQYF. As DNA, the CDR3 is TGCAGTGCTAGAGGTATATCAGGCGGCGAGCAGTACTTC.

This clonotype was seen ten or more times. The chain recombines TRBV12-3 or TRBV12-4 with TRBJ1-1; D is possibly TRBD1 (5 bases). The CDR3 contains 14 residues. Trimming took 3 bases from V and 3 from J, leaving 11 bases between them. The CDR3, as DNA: TGTGCCAGCAGTTTTGGGGGGTCGGACACTGAAGCTTTCTTT. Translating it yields CASSFGGSDTEAFF.

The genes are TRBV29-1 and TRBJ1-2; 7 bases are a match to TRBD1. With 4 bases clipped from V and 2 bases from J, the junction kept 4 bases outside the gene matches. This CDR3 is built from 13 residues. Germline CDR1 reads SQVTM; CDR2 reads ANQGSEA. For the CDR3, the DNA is TGCAGCGTTGCGACGGACAGGAACTATGGCTACACCTTC. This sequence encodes CSVATDRNYGYTF.

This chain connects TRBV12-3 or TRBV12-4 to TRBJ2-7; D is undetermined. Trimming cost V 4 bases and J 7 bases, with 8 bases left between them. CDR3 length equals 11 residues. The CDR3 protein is CASSYRLEQYF. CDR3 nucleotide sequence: TGTGCCAGCAGTTACCGGTTGGAGCAGTACTTC.

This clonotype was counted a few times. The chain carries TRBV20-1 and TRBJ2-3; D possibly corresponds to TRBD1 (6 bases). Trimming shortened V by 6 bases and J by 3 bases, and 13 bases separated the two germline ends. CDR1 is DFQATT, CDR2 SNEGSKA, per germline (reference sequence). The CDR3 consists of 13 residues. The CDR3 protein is CSAYRADTDTQYF. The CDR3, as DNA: TGCAGTGCCTACAGGGCAGATACAGATACGCAGTATTTT.